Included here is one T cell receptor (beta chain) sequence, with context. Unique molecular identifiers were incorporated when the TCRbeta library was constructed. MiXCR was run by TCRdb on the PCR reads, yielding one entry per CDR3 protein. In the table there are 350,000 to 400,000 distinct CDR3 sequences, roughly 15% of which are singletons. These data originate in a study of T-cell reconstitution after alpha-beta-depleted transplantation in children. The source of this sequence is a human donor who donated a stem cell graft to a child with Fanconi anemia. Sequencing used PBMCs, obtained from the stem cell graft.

The CDR3 sequence is CAIRGQDRATIYF. The CDR3 DNA reads as TGTGCCATCAGGGGACAGGATCGGGCCACCATATATTTT. V gene TRBV10-3 combines with J gene TRBJ1-3, with 8 bases fitting TRBD1. CDR3 length: 13 residues. Germline CDR1 ENHRY, CDR2 SYGVKD. Germline trimming cut 6 bases from V and 9 bases from J; bases unmatched to any gene: 7.